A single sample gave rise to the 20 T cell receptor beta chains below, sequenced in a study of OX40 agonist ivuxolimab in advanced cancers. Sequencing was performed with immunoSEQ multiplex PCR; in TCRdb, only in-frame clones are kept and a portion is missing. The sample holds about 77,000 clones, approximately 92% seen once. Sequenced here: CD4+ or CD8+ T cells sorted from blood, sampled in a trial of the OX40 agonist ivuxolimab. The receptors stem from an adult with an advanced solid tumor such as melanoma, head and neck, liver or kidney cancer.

The CDR3 coding sequence is TGCGCCAGCAGCCGGGACAGGGGAGGAGAGACCCAGTACTTC. Its protein product is CASSRDRGGETQYF. The V gene is TRBV5-1, the J gene TRBJ2-5; 10 nucleotides agree with TRBD1. Germline V lookup: CDR1 SGHRS, CDR2 YFSETQ. The CDR3 totals 14 residues. V lost 4 bases and J lost 4; bases outside the gene matches: 4.

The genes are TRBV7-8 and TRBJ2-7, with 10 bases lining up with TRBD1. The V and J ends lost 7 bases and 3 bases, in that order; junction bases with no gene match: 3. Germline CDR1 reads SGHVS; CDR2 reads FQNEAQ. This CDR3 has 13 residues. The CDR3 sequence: CASTRDRGYEQYF. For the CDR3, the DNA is TGTGCCAGCACCCGGGACAGGGGCTACGAGCAGTACTTC.

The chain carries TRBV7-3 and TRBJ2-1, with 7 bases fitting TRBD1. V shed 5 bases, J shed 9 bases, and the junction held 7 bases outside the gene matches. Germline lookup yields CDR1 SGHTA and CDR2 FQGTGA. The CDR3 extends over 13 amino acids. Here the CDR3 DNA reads TGTGCCAGCAGCCGTAGGGGGCCCGCTGAGCAGTTCTTC. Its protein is CASSRRGPAEQFF.

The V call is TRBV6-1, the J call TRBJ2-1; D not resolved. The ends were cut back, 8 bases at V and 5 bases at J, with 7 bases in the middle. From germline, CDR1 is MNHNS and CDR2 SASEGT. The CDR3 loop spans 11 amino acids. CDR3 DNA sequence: TGTGCCAGCTCGGCGCACAATGAGCAGTTCTTC. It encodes CASSAHNEQFF.

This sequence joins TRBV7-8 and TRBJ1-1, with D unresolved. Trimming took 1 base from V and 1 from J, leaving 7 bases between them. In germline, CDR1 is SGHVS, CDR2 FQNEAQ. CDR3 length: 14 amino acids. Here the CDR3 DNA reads TGTGCCAGCAGCTTAGTTGGAGAGAACACTGAAGCTTTCTTT. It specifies CASSLVGENTEAFF.

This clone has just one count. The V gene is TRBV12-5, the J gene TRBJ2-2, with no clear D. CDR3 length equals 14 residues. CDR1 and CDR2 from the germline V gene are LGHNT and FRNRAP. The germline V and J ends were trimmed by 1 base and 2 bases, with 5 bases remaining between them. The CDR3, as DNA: TGTGCTAGTGGTTTGGAACCCAACACCGGGGAGCTGTTTTTT. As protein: CASGLEPNTGELFF.

CDR3 protein: CARSSKVNTEAFF. The CDR3 coding sequence is TGTGCCAGAAGTTCTAAAGTGAACACTGAAGCTTTCTTT. The chain carries TRBV5-3 and TRBJ1-1; D ambiguous. TRBV5-3 is flagged as an ORF with uncertain function. The CDR3 spans 13 residues. The V and J ends lost 5 bases and 0 bases respectively, with 8 bases between them.

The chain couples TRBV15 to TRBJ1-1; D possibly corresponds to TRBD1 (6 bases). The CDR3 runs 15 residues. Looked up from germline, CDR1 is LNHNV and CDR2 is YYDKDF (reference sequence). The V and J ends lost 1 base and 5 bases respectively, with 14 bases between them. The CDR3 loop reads CATSRGGSRGTEAFF. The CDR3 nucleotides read TGTGCCACCAGCAGAGGGGGGAGCAGGGGAACTGAAGCTTTCTTT.

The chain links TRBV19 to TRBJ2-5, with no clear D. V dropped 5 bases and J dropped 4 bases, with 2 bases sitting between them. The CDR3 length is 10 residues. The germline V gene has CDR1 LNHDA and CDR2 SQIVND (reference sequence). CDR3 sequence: CASSRETQYF. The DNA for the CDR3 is TGTGCCAGTAGTCGAGAGACCCAGTACTTC.

CDR3 nucleotides: TGTGCCTCAACTTGGGGGGCCGGAAACACCATATATTTT. Protein sequence: CASTWGAGNTIYF. The rearrangement joins TRBV30 to TRBJ1-3, with a weak D call TRBD1 (6 bases). Trimming removed 7 bases from V and 4 bases from J, with 14 bases in between. CDR3 length: 13 residues. The germline V gene encodes CDR1 GTSNPN and CDR2 SVGIG (reference sequence).

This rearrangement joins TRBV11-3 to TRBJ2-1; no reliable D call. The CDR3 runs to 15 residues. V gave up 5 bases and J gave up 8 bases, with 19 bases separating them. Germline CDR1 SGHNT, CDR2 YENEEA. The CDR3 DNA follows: TGTGCCAGCAGCCTTACTTTAGCAGGCCCAGATGAGCAGTTCTTC. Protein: CASSLTLAGPDEQFF.

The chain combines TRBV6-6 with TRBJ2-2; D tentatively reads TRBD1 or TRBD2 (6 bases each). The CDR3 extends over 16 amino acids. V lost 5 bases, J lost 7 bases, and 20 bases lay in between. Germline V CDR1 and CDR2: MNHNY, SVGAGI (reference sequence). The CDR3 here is CASSRTTSRGNGELFF. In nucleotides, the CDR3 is TGTGCCAGCAGTCGAACTACTAGCAGGGGAAACGGGGAGCTGTTTTTT.

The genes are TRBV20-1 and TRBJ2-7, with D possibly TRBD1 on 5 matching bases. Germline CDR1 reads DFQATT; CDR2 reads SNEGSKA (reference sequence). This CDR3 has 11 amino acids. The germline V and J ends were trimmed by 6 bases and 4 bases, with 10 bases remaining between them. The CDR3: CSASDSYEQYF. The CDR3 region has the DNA TGCAGTGCGTCAGACAGTTACGAGCAGTACTTC.

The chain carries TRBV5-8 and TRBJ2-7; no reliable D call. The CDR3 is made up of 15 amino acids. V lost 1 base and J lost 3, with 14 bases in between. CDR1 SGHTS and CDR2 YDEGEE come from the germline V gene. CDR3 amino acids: CASSLSVQVFYEQYF. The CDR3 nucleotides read TGTGCCAGCAGCTTGTCGGTTCAGGTTTTCTACGAGCAGTACTTC.

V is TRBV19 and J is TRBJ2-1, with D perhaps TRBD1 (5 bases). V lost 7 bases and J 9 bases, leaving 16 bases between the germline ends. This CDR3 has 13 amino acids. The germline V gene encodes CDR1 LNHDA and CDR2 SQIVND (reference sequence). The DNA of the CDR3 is TGTGCCAGTACTAAGGCAGGGATCACTGAGCAGTTCTTC. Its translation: CASTKAGITEQFF.

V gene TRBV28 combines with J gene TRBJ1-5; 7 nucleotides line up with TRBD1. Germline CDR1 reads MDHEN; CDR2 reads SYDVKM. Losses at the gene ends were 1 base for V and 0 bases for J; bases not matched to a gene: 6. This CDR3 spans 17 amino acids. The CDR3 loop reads CASSLYRGGHSNQPQHF. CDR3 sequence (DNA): TGTGCCAGCAGTTTATATCGAGGGGGCCATAGCAATCAGCCCCAGCATTTT.

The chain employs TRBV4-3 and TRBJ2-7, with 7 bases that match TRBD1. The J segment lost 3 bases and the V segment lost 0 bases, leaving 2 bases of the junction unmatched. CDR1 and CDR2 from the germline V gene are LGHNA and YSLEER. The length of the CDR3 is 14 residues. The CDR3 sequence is CASSQDSGGYEQYF. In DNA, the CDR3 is TGCGCCAGCAGCCAAGATTCAGGGGGCTACGAGCAGTACTTC.

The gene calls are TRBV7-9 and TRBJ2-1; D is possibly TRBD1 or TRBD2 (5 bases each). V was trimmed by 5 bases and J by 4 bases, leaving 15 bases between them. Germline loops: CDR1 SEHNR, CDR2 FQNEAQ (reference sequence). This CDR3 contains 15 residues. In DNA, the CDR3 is TGTGCCAGCAGCGCCACCGGGACGCCTTACAATGAGCAGTTCTTC. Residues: CASSATGTPYNEQFF.

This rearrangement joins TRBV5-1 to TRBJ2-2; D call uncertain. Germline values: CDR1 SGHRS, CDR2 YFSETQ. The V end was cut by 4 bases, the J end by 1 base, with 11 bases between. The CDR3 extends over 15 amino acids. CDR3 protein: CASSPNHQNTGELFF. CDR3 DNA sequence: TGCGCCAGCAGCCCCAATCACCAGAACACCGGGGAGCTGTTTTTT.

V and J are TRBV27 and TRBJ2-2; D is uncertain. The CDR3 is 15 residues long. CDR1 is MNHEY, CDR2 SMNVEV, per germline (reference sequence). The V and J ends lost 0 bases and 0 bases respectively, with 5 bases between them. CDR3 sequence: CASSLSWANTGELFF. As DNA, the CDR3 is TGTGCCAGCAGTTTATCGTGGGCGAACACCGGGGAGCTGTTTTTT.